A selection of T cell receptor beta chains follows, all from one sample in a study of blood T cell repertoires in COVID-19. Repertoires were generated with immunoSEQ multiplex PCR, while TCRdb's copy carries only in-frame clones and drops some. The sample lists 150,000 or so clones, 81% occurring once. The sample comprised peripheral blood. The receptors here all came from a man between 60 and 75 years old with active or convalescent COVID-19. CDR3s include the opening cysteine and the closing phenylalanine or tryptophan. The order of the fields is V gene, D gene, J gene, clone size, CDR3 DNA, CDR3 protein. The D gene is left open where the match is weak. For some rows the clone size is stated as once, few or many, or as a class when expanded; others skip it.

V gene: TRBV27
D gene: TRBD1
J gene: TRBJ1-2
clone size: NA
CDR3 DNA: TGTGCCAGCAGCCAACTCGGACAGGGCAGCATCTATGGCTACACCTTC
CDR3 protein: CASSQLGQGSIYGYTF

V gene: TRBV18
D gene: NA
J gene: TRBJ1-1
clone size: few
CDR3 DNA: TGTGCCAGCCACCTCGGTCGTGGGGGGGCTACTGAAGCTTTCTTT
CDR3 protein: CASHLGRGGATEAFF

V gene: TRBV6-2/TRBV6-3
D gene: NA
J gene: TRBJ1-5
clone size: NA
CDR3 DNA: TGTGCCAGCAGTTACCCGAATACTCTTAGCAATCAGCCCCAGCATTTT
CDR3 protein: CASSYPNTLSNQPQHF

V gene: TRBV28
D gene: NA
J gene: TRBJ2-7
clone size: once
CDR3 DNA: TGTGCCAGCAGTTTAGCCGCCCTCTCACAAATCTTC
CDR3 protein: CASSLAALSQIF

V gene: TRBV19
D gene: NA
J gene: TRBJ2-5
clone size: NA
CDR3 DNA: TGTGCCAGTAGTATATTTCGGGGGGCAGGAGGGATGCAAGAGACCCAGTACTTC
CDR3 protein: CASSIFRGAGGMQETQYF

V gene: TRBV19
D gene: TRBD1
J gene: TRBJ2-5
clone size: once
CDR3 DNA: TGTGCCAGTAGTATAACACAGGGGACCCAAGAGACCCAGTACTTC
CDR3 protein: CASSITQGTQETQYF

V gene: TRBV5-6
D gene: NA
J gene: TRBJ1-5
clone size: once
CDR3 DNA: TGTGCCAGCAGCTCATACGACACGGGGAATCAGCCCCAGCATTTT
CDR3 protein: CASSSYDTGNQPQHF

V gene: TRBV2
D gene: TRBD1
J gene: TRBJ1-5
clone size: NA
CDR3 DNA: TGTGCCAGCAGTTCGGACAGGGTTAGCAATCAGCCCCAGCATTTT
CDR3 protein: CASSSDRVSNQPQHF

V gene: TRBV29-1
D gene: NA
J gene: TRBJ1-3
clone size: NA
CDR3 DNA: TGCAGCGCCGACAGTGACTCTGGAAACACCATATATTTT
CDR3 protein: CSADSDSGNTIYF

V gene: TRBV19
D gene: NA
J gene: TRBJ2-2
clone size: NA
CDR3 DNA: TGTGCCAGTAGTATAGACCAGGGGTACGGGGAGCTGTTTTTT
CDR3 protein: CASSIDQGYGELFF

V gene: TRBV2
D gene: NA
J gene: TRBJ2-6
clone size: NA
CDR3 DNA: TGTGCCAGCACCACACAGGGAACTGGGGCCAACGTCCTGACTTTC
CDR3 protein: CASTTQGTGANVLTF

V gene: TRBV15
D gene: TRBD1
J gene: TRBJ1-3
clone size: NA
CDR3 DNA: TGTGCCACCAGCAGAGAAGGACAGGAACGGGGAAACACCATATATTTT
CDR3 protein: CATSREGQERGNTIYF

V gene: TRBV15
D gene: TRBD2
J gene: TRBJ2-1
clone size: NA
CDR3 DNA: TGTGCCACCAGCAGAGTTCTGAAGCGGGAGGGTAATGAGCAGTTCTTC
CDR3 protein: CATSRVLKREGNEQFF

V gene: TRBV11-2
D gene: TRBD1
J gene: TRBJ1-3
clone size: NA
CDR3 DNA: TGTGCCAGCAGCTCTTGGACAGGGTTGGATGGAAACACCATATATTTT
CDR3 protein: CASSSWTGLDGNTIYF

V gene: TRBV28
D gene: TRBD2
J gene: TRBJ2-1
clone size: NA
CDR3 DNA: TGTGCCAGCAGGAATAAGCGGGAGGGCCGGTCTGAGCAGTTCTTC
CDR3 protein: CASRNKREGRSEQFF

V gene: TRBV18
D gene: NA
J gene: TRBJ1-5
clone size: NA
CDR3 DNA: TGTGCCAGCTCACACGACACAGGGAGCAATCAGCCCCAGCATTTT
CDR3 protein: CASSHDTGSNQPQHF

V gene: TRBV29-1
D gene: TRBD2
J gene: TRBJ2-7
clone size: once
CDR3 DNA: TGCAGCGTTGAGGGCACAAGCGGGAGCTCCTACGAGCAGTACTTC
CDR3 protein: CSVEGTSGSSYEQYF

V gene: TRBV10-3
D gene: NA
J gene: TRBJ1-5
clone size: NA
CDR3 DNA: TGTGCCATCAGTGTTGGGGCAGTTAATCAGCCCCAGCATTTT
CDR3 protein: CAISVGAVNQPQHF

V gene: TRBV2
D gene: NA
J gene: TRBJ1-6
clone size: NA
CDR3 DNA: TGTGCCAGCAGTGTTGACAGATATAATTCACCCCTCCACTTT
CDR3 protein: CASSVDRYNSPLHF

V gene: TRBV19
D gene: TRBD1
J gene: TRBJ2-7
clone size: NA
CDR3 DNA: TGTGCCAGTACCCTTACAGGGGGCGCGAGTGGAGGACTCTTCCCGGGAGAGCAGTACTTC
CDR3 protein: CASTLTGGASGGLFPGEQYF

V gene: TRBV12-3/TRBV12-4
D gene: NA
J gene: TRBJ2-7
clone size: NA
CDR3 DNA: TGTGCCAGCAGTTTCCCCGTCTACTACGAGCAGTACTTC
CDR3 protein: CASSFPVYYEQYF

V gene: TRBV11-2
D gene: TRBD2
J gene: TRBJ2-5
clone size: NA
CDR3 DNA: TGTGCCAGCAGCGTGCAGGGAGGGGAGACCCAGTACTTC
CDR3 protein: CASSVQGGETQYF

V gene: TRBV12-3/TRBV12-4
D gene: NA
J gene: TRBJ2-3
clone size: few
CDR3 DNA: TGTGCCAGCACCCACGGCGAAGGGGGTACGCAGTATTTT
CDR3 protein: CASTHGEGGTQYF

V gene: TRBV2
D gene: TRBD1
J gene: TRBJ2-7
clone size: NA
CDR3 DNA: TGTGCCAGCAGAGTGACAGGGTACGAGCAGTACTTC
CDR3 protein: CASRVTGYEQYF

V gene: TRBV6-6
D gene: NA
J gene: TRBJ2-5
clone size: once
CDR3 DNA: TGTGCCAGCACCCTCGGGGCGGGGGCAGAGACCCAGTACTTC
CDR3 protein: CASTLGAGAETQYF

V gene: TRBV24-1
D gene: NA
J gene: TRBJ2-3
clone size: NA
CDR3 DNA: TGTGCCACCAGTGATTCACAGCAAAGCCCCTGGGCCAGCACAGATACGCAGTATTTT
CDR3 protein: CATSDSQQSPWASTDTQYF

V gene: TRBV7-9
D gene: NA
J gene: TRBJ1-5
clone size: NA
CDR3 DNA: TGTGCCAGCAGCTTATTCGACAGGCAGCCCCAGCATTTT
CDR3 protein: CASSLFDRQPQHF

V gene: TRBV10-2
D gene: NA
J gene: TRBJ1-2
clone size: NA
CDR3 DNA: TGCGCCAGCAGTGATGGGGCTGGCTACACCTTC
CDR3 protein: CASSDGAGYTF

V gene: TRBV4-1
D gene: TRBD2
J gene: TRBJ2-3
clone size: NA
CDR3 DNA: TGCGCCAGCAGCCAAGAGTCTGCTAGCGGGGCGACAGATACGCAGTATTTT
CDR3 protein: CASSQESASGATDTQYF

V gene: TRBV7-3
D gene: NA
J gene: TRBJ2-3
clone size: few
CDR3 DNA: TGTGCCAGCAGCTTTCGGGACTCGGGCACAGATACGCAGTATTTT
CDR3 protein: CASSFRDSGTDTQYF

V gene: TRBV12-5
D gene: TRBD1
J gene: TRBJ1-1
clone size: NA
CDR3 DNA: TGTGCTAGTGGTTTGGGGGGACAGGGGGCTGAAGCTTTCTTT
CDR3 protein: CASGLGGQGAEAFF

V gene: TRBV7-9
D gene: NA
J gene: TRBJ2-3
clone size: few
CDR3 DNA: TGTGCCAGCAGCTTCCGTATGGGTTCGGAGGAGGCAGATACGCAGTATTTT
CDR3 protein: CASSFRMGSEEADTQYF

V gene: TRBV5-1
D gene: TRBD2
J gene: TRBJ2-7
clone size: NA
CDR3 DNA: TGCGCCAGCAGCTATAGCGGGGGGCATACCTACGAGCAGTACTTC
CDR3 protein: CASSYSGGHTYEQYF

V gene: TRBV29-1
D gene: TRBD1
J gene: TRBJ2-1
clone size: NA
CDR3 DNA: TGCAGCGTACAGGGGCTCGGCAATGAGCAGTTCTTC
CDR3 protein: CSVQGLGNEQFF

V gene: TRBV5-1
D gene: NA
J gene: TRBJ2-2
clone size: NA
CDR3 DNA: TGCGCCAGCACGACCCTCGAGACAGGAACCGGGGAGCTGTTTTTT
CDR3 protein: CASTTLETGTGELFF

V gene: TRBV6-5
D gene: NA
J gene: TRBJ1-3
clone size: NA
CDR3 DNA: TGTGCCAGCAGTTACTCATCCGGACAGGGAAACACCATATATTTT
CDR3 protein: CASSYSSGQGNTIYF

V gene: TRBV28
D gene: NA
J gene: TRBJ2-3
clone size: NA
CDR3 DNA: TGTGCCAGCAGTCTGCAGGGTGTGTCAGATACGCAGTATTTT
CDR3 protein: CASSLQGVSDTQYF

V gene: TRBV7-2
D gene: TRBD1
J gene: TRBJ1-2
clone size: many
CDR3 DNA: TGTGCCAGCAGCTTAATTCCCGGACAGGCATATGGCTACACCTTC
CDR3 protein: CASSLIPGQAYGYTF

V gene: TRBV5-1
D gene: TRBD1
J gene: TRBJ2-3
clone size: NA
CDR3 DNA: TGCGCCAGCAGCGGCGGGACAGGGATTGCAGATACGCAGTATTTT
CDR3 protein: CASSGGTGIADTQYF

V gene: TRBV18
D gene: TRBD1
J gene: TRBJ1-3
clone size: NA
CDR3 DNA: TGTGCCAGCTCTCCACGACAGGGCAGCTCTGGAAACACCATATATTTT
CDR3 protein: CASSPRQGSSGNTIYF

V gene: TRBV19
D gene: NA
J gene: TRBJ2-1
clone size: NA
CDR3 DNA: TGTGCCAGTAGTATAGGCTCTTCGGGCAATGAGCAGTTCTTC
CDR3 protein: CASSIGSSGNEQFF

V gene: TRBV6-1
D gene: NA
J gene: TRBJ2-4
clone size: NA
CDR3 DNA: TGTGCCAGCAGTGAAGGGGGAGGAGGCGGCAAAAACATTCAGTACTTC
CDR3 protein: CASSEGGGGGKNIQYF

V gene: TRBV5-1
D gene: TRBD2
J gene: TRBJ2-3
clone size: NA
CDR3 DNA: TGCGCCAGCAGCTTGGATGGCGGGAGGGCCCCCGATACGCAGTATTTT
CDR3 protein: CASSLDGGRAPDTQYF

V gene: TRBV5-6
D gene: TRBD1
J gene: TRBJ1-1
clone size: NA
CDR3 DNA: TGTGCCAGCAGCTCCGGGACAGGGTATGTGGGTACTGAAGCTTTCTTT
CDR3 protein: CASSSGTGYVGTEAFF

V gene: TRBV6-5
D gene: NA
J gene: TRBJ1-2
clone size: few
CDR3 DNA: TGTGCCAGCAGTTCCTCTCTCGGGGGGGGAGGGTATGGCTACACCTTC
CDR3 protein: CASSSSLGGGGYGYTF

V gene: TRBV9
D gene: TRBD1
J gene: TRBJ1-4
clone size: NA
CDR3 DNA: TGTGCCAGCAGGGGGCTTGGGGCGGGACAGCAATCAACTAATGAAAAACTGTTTTTT
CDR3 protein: CASRGLGAGQQSTNEKLFF

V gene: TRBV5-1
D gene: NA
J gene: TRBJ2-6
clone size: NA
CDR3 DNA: TGCGCCAGCAGTAGGGCAGGGGCGCAGGGGGCCAACGTCCTGACTTTC
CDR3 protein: CASSRAGAQGANVLTF

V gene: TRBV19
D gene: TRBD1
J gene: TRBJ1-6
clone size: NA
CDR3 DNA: TGTGCCAGTAGTATGCAGGGGGCCGATAATTCACCCCTCCACTTT
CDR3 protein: CASSMQGADNSPLHF

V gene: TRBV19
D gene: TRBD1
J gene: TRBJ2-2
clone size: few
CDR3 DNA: TGTGCCAGTAGTGACAGGGTGCACACCGGGGAGCTGTTTTTT
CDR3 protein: CASSDRVHTGELFF

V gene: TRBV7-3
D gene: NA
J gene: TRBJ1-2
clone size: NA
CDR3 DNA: TGTGCCAGCAGCTTAACCCCGCGGGAGGGGCGAACCGATGGCTACACCTTC
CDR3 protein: CASSLTPREGRTDGYTF

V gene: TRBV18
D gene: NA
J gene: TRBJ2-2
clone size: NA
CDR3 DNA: TGTGCCAGCTCACCGGAAACAGGAACCGGGGAGCTGTTTTTT
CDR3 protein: CASSPETGTGELFF

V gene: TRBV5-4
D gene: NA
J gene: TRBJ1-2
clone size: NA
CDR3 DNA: TGTGCCAGCAGCTTGGTAGATAACTATGGCTACACCTTC
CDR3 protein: CASSLVDNYGYTF

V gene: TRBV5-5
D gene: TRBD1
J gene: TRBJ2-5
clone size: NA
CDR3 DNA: TGTGCCAGCAGCTTGGGCAGGACAGGGGTGGGAGAGACCCAGTACTTC
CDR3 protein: CASSLGRTGVGETQYF

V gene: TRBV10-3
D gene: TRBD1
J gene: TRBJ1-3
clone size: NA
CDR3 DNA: TGTGCCATCAGTGAGCGGACAGGGGCCCGAAACACCATATATTTT
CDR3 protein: CAISERTGARNTIYF

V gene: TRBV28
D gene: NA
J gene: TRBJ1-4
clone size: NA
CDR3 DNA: TGTGCCAGCAGTTTAACCCCAGTGGTAATCGAAAAACTGTTTTTT
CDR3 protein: CASSLTPVVIEKLFF